Presented here are 21 T cell receptor beta chains from one specimen sequenced in a study of blood T cell repertoires in COVID-19. Using immunoSEQ multiplex PCR, the repertoire was profiled, and TCRdb retains in-frame clones only, with some absent. This sample has a few hundred thousand clones, with 80% to 90% found just once. The sample comprised peripheral blood. These receptors all come from a woman aged 25-40 years with COVID-19, enrolled during active disease.

The chain employs TRBV7-8 and TRBJ2-7; possible D gene TRBD2, 5 bases. CDR3 length: 14 residues. V lost 3 bases, J lost 2 bases, and 11 bases lay in between. Germline V CDR1 and CDR2: SGHVS, FQNEAQ. This CDR3 reads CASSFSGGAYEQYF. DNA for the CDR3: TGTGCCAGCAGCTTTTCCGGAGGCGCCTACGAGCAGTACTTC.

The V and J genes are TRBV6-5 and TRBJ1-1; TRBD1 agrees at 8 bases. CDR3 size: 14 residues. The V gene's germline CDR1 is MNHEY and CDR2 SVGAGI. V lost 6 bases, J lost 5 bases, and 8 bases stayed unmatched. The chain's CDR3 is CASSRDRSLTEAFF. CDR3 DNA sequence: TGTGCCAGCAGCCGGGACAGGTCTTTGACTGAAGCTTTCTTT.

The chain couples TRBV27 to TRBJ1-1; 11 bases agree with TRBD1. With V trimmed by 7 bases and J by 8 bases, 12 bases remained unmatched. Germline V gene data show CDR1 as MNHEY and CDR2 as SMNVEV (reference sequence). CDR3 length equals 15 residues. The CDR3 DNA follows: TGTGCCAGCACCCGGGACAGGGGGTCGCTGGCCGAAGCTTTCTTT. Its translation is CASTRDRGSLAEAFF.

This sequence joins TRBV5-6 and TRBJ2-7, with D possibly matching TRBD1 (6 bases). This CDR3 region has 14 residues. Trimming left V 2 bases short and J 2 bases short, with 11 bases between. Germline V gene data show CDR1 as SGHDT and CDR2 as YYEEEE. CDR3 loop: CASSFGTGTYEQYV. The CDR3 region has the DNA TGTGCCAGCAGCTTCGGAACAGGGACCTACGAGCAGTACGTC.

This sequence joins TRBV19 and TRBJ1-2; tentative D call: TRBD1 (6 bases). Trimming stripped 1 base from V and 1 base from J, with 16 bases between. This CDR3 is built from 17 residues. Germline CDR1 is LNHDA and CDR2 is SQIVND (reference sequence). The chain's CDR3 is CASSIVGGAVGNYGYTF. CDR3 sequence (DNA): TGTGCCAGTAGTATAGTTGGGGGGGCGGTAGGTAACTATGGCTACACCTTC. Together with reference TRBV19 and TRBJ1-2, the CDR3 gives the full variable domain: DGGITQSPKYLFRKEGQNVTLSCEQNLNHDAMYWYRQDPGQGLRLIYYSQIVNDFQKGDIAEGYSVSREKKESFPLTVTSAQKNPTAFYLCASSIVGGAVGNYGYTFGSGTRLTVV.

The chain has TRBV19 and TRBJ1-1; a possible D gene is TRBD1 (6 bases). Trimming shortened V by 3 bases and J by 5 bases, and 22 bases separated the two germline ends. CDR3 size: 17 residues. Per the germline V gene, CDR1 is LNHDA and CDR2 is SQIVND (reference sequence). CDR3 DNA sequence: TGTGCCAGTAGTATTTACCGATGGGGGCAGGGGAGAACTGAAGCTTTCTTT. Translating gives CASSIYRWGQGRTEAFF.

This clone was detected a few times. V gene TRBV5-4 combines with J gene TRBJ1-6, with 7 bases matching TRBD1. CDR3 size: 15 residues. The germline CDR1 and CDR2 sequences are SGHNT and YYREEE (reference sequence). V lost 4 bases to trimming and J lost 7 bases; unmatched junction nucleotides: 8. The DNA of the CDR3 is TGTGCCAGCAGCCTTATAACAGGGGTAAATTCACCCCTCCACTTT. Its translation: CASSLITGVNSPLHF.

The chain carries TRBV19 and TRBJ2-2, with D possibly TRBD1 on 6 matching bases. Germline lookup yields CDR1 LNHDA and CDR2 SQIVND (reference sequence). The CDR3 extends over 16 amino acids. Trimming stripped 4 bases from V and 5 bases from J, with 17 bases between. CDR3 amino acids: CASSRWTVPGTGELFF. The CDR3 nucleotides are TGTGCCAGTAGTAGATGGACAGTCCCGGGGACCGGGGAGCTGTTTTTT.

V gene TRBV9 combines with J gene TRBJ2-2; 9 bases are a match to TRBD2. V gave up 0 bases and J gave up 3 bases; unmatched junction bases: 0. This CDR3 has 15 amino acids. CDR1 and CDR2 (germline): SGDLS, YYNGEE. The CDR3 DNA is TGTGCCAGCAGCGTAGTAGCGGGGGACACCGGGGAGCTGTTTTTT. It yields the protein CASSVVAGDTGELFF. Complete variable domain (other parts from reference TRBV9 and TRBJ2-2): DSGVTQTPKHLITATGQRVTLRCSPRSGDLSVYWYQQSLDQGLQFLIQYYNGEERAKGNILERFSAQQFPDLHSELNLSSLELGDSALYFCASSVVAGDTGELFFGEGSRLTVL.

The J gene is TRBJ2-7, the V gene TRBV28, with TRBD1 as a possible D gene (5 bases). Trimming removed 6 bases from V and 2 bases from J, with 17 bases in between. Germline assignment: CDR1 MDHEN and CDR2 SYDVKM. The CDR3 is 15 amino acids. The CDR3 protein is CASSVGALKPYEQYV. In nucleotides, the CDR3 is TGTGCCAGCAGCGTAGGGGCTCTTAAGCCCTACGAGCAGTACGTC.

This chain connects TRBV27 to TRBJ2-7; D might be TRBD2 (6 bases). The CDR3 runs 13 residues. V dropped 6 bases and J dropped 6 bases, with 15 bases sitting between them. The germline CDR1 and CDR2 sequences are MNHEY and SMNVEV (reference sequence). CDR3 sequence: CASRWGVSGEQYF. CDR3 in DNA: TGTGCCAGCAGATGGGGGGTATCGGGCGAGCAGTACTTC.

The chain recombines TRBV19 with TRBJ1-6; 8 nucleotides line up with TRBD1. CDR1 is LNHDA and CDR2 is SQIVND in the germline V gene (reference sequence). The CDR3 sequence is 16 residues long. The J segment lost 7 bases and the V segment lost 5 bases, leaving 10 bases of the junction unmatched. The CDR3 region has the DNA TGTGCCAGTAGTGGATCCATTGGGACAGGCAATTCACCCCTCCACTTT. As protein: CASSGSIGTGNSPLHF.

The rearrangement uses TRBV11-2 and TRBJ2-1; a possible D gene is TRBD2 (6 bases). V was pared by 5 bases and J by 3 bases, with 20 bases between. This CDR3 contains 17 residues. Germline lookup yields CDR1 SGHAT and CDR2 FQNNGV. Here the CDR3 reads CASSISRSDYFYNEQFF. The CDR3 nucleotides are TGTGCCAGCAGCATTAGCAGGTCGGACTATTTCTACAATGAGCAGTTCTTC.

This clone appeared a single time. The chain is built from TRBV5-1 and TRBJ2-3; D not resolved. V lost 5 bases and J 3 bases, leaving 13 bases between the germline ends. The CDR3 has 14 residues. Germline-derived CDR1 and CDR2 are SGHRS and YFSETQ. The CDR3 coding sequence is TGCGCCAGCAGAGCTCATCAGGCTACAGATACGCAGTATTTT. This sequence encodes CASRAHQATDTQYF.

The rearrangement uses TRBV9 and TRBJ1-3; D uncertain. Germline V CDR1 and CDR2: SGDLS, YYNGEE. This CDR3 region has 17 residues. Trimming left V 1 base short and J 0 bases short, with 14 bases between. DNA for the CDR3: TGTGCCAGCAGCGTAAGCCCTCCCGCGTCCTCTGGAAACACCATATATTTT. Amino acids: CASSVSPPASSGNTIYF.

This chain joins TRBV5-1 and TRBJ2-5; 12 nucleotides match TRBD1. V shed 0 bases, J shed 5 bases, and the junction held 5 bases outside the gene matches. CDR3 length: 16 residues. The germline V gene has CDR1 SGHRS and CDR2 YFSETQ. CDR3 DNA: TGCGCCAGCAGCTTGGGGGACAGGGGGCCGGTGGAGACCCAGTACTTC. This sequence encodes CASSLGDRGPVETQYF.

This chain links TRBV27 with TRBJ1-1; a weak D match, TRBD1 (5 bases). The V gene lost 3 bases and the J gene lost 4 bases, with 9 bases spanning the gap. The CDR3 consists of 13 residues. Germline CDR1 and CDR2: MNHEY and SMNVEV (reference sequence). DNA for the CDR3: TGTGCCAGCAGTTTGGGGCCCGTCACTGAAGCTTTCTTT. Its protein is CASSLGPVTEAFF.

The rearrangement links TRBV6-1 to TRBJ2-5; the match to TRBD2 covers 11 bases. Unmatched junction bases numbered 4, after V lost 0 bases and J lost 4 bases. The germline CDR1 and CDR2 sequences are MNHNS and SASEGT. This CDR3 has 16 amino acids. CDR3 sequence reads: CASSEALAGGVETQYF. The DNA for the CDR3 is TGTGCCAGCAGTGAAGCTCTAGCGGGGGGAGTAGAGACCCAGTACTTC.

The rearrangement uses TRBV27 and TRBJ2-7, with unresolved D. Germline assignment: CDR1 MNHEY and CDR2 SMNVEV (reference sequence). The CDR3 is made up of 13 amino acids. V was trimmed by 0 bases and J by 4 bases, leaving 7 bases between them. CDR3 nucleotide sequence: TGTGCCAGCAGTTTATCAAGACTTTACGAGCAGTACTTC. Amino acid sequence: CASSLSRLYEQYF.

The chain joins TRBV24-1 to TRBJ2-2; TRBD1 matches 9 bases. Germline CDR1 reads KGHDR; CDR2 reads SFDVKD. This CDR3 spans 17 amino acids. V lost 3 bases and J lost 8; bases outside the gene matches: 12. The CDR3 protein is CATSDAPGQGPGGELFF. The CDR3 nucleotides read TGTGCCACCAGTGATGCGCCGGGACAGGGTCCAGGGGGGGAGCTGTTTTTT.

V and J are TRBV6-5 and TRBJ2-7, with D perhaps matching TRBD1 (5 bases). This CDR3 region has 15 residues. The V gene lost 6 bases and the J gene lost 0 bases, with 15 bases spanning the gap. Per germline, CDR1 MNHEY and CDR2 SVGAGI. DNA for the CDR3: TGTGCCAGCAGCGATAGGACATCCTCCTCCTACGAGCAGTACTTC. This gives the protein CASSDRTSSSYEQYF.